This T cell receptor beta chain was found in a study of PD-L1 blockade in urothelial cancer. Looking at the study overall: When patients started atezolizumab in the mid-2010s, it was given at 1,200 mg intravenously every 3 weeks.

Spiked synthetic TCR analogs estimated absolute template abundance per PCR. TCRdb keeps only in-frame clones here, not all; method: immunoSEQ multiplex PCR. The sample holds around 120,000 clones; 70% to 90% are singletons and the top ten take 2% to 3%. The CDR3 has 15 amino acids. The V end lost 7 bases, the J end lost 2 bases, and 17 bases lay between the germline ends. CDR1 SGHDT and CDR2 YYEEEE come from the germline V gene. This chain joins TRBV5-6 and TRBJ2-3; D unresolved. The clonotype originates from a man in his forties or fifties with urothelial cancer. The input for sequencing was PBMCs, taken around atezolizumab (anti-PD-L1) treatment. DNA for the CDR3: TGTGCCAGCTGGGCCTATGGAATCGACACAGATACGCAGTATTTT. Its protein product is CASWAYGIDTDTQYF.